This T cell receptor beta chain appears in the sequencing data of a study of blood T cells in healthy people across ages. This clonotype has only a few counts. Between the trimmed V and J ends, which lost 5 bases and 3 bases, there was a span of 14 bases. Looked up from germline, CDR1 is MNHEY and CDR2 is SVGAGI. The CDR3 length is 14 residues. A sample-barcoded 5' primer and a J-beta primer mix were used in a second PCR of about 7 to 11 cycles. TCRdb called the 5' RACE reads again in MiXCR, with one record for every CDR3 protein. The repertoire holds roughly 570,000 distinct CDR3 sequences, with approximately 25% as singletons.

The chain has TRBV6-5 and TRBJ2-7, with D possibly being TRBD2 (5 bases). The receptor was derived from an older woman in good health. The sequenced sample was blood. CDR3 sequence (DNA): TGTGCCAGCAGTCCCGGACTCAGTCGCTACGAGCAGTACTTC. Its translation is CASSPGLSRYEQYF.